This TCR beta chain is from a study of response to subunit inactivated influenza vaccine. Findings of the study overall: The authors offered the suggestion that each seasonal influenza vaccination recruits few new T cells.

Turning to this clonotype: The antigen remains undetermined.

TCRdb reprocessed the RT-PCR reads via MiXCR and lists one record per CDR3 protein. This table has around 760,000 distinct CDR3 sequences, approximately 15% appearing once. The germline gives CDR1 SGHRS, CDR2 YFSETQ. CDR3 length: 16 residues. J was trimmed by 5 bases and V by 4 bases; bases with no gene match: 14. The source of this sequence is a man in his fifties or sixties who received an inactivated influenza vaccine. V gene TRBV5-1 combines with J gene TRBJ2-7; 8 nucleotides match TRBD2. The sample was PBMCs from blood, taken less than 15 days before vaccination. The DNA of the CDR3 is TGCGCCAGCAGCCCGGGGCCGGGGACTAGGATAAACGAGCAGTACTTC. Translation gives CASSPGPGTRINEQYF. Together with reference TRBV5-1 and TRBJ2-7, the CDR3 gives the full variable domain: KAGVTQTPRYLIKTRGQQVTLSCSPISGHRSVSWYQQTPGQGLQFLFEYFSETQRNKGNFPGRFSGRQFSNSRSEMNVSTLELGDSALYLCASSPGPGTRINEQYFGPGTRLTVT.